The clone carrying this T cell receptor beta chain was detected ten times or more. The data derive from a study of T cells in Graves' hyperthyroidism and ophthalmopathy. Germline CDR1 is SGHDT and CDR2 is YYEEEE. The CDR3 has 15 residues. Trimming removed 3 bases from V and 3 bases from J, with 14 bases in between. Amplification yielded TCR beta CDR3 regions, with RNA transcripts as the source. The HTBI primer set drove a first-round RT-PCR of the TCR CDR3. MiXCR, run by TCRdb on the multiplex PCR reads, gives a single entry per CDR3 protein. The profile shows over 500,000 distinct CDR3 sequences, 17% of them singletons.

The receptor was isolated from a woman under 30 with Graves' ophthalmopathy. The specimen was blood. The chain combines TRBV5-6 with TRBJ2-3; D may be TRBD2 (6 bases). CDR3 DNA: TGTGCCAGCAGCTGGACCGGGACTCGGACAGATACGCAGTATTTT. Translated: CASSWTGTRTDTQYF.